This TCR beta chain was recovered during a study of blood T cell repertoires in COVID-19. Background on the study: Acute and convalescent COVID-19 samples came from the United States, Italy and Spain.

Original handling: It was from reference gene primer amplification that nucleated cell counts were estimated. Generated by immunoSEQ multiplex PCR, the TCRdb table keeps only in-frame clones and is missing some. From that table come the V and J calls and clone size; the DNA was used to work out D and trimming. The sample holds some 420,000 clones, roughly nine tenths seen once. From germline, CDR1 is SGHDT and CDR2 YYEEEE. V was pared by 2 bases and J by 1 base, with 6 bases of the junction left unmatched. CDR3 length: 17 residues. This clone was recorded only once. Recruits, aged roughly 18 to 100 years, lived in 20 to 30 US areas.

Sequencing was performed on PBMCs or T cells enriched from blood (not recorded which). This sequence joins TRBV5-6 and TRBJ2-5; 12 nucleotides match TRBD1. This clonotype was sampled from a man aged 25-45 years who had recovered from COVID-19. CDR3: CASSFLGQGAFQETQYF. In DNA, the CDR3 is TGTGCCAGCAGCTTTCTGGGACAGGGGGCCTTCCAAGAGACCCAGTACTTC.